The text below deals with one T cell receptor (beta chain). The antigen remains unidentified. PCR amplification relied on 60 Vbeta primers (plus 13 Jbeta primers). Assay used: immunoSEQ multiplex PCR; TCRdb lists only in-frame clones, some missing. Altogether about 190,000 clones are present, around 87% being singletons, with the ten largest covering 1.3%. The CDR3 runs 14 residues. Germline values: CDR1 SGHDT, CDR2 YYEEEE. Trimming took 5 bases from V and 2 from J; bases not matched to a gene: 6. This entry belongs to a study of cytomegalovirus exposure and HLA in healthy donors. Regarding the study as a whole: An observed cluster of highly shared sequence variants was recorded as a likely sequencing artifact.

Sample: PBMCs. The chain uses TRBV5-6 and TRBJ2-7, with 8 bases that match TRBD1. The receptor's source is a man aged 25-45 years in good health and CMV-seronegative. CDR3 amino acids: CASRRLTGAYEQYF. In nucleotides, the CDR3 is TGTGCCAGCAGACGCTTGACAGGGGCCTACGAGCAGTACTTC.